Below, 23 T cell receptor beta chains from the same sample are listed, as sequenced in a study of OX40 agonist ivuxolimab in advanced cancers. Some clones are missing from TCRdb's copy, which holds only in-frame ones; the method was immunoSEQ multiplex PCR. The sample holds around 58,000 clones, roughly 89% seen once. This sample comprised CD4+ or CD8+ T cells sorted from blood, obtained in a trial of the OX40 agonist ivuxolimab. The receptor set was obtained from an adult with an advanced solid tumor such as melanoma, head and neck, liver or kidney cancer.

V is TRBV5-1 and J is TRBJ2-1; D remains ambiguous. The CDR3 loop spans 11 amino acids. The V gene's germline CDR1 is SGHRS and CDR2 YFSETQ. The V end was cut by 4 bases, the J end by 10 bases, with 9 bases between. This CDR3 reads CASSHEEEQFF. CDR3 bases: TGCGCCAGCAGCCACGAGGAGGAGCAGTTCTTC.

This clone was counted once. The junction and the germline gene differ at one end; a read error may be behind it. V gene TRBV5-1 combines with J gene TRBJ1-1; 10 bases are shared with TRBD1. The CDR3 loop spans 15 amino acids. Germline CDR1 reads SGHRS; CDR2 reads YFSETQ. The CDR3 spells CASSSTGGKNAEAFF. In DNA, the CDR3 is TGCGCCAGCAGCTCGACAGGGGGCAAGAACGCTGAAGCTTTCTTT.

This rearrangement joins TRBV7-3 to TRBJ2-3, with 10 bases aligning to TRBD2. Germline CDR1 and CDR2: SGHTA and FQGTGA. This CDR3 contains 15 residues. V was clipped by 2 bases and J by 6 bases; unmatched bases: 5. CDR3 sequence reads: CASSLQRGGGDTQYF. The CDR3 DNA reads TGTGCCAGCAGCTTACAGCGGGGGGGAGGTGATACGCAGTATTTT.

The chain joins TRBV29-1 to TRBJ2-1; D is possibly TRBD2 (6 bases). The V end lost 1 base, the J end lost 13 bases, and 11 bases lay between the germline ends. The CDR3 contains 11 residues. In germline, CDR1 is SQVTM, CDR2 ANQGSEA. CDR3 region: CSVEGGGAQFF. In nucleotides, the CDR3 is TGCAGCGTTGAAGGAGGAGGGGCCCAGTTCTTC.

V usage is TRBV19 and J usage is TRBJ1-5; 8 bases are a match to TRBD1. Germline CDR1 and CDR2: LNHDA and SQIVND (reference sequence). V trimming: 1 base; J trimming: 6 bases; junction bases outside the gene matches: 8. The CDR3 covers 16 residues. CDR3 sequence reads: CASSIGRDRGGQPQHF. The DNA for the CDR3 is TGTGCCAGTAGTATAGGCCGCGACAGGGGAGGTCAGCCCCAGCATTTT.

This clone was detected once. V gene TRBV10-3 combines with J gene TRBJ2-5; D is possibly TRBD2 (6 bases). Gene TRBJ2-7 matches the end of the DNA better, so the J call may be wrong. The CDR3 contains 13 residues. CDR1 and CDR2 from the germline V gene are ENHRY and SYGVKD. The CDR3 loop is CAIAGGGFYEQYF. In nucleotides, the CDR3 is TGTGCCATCGCCGGTGGGGGGTTCTACGAGCAGTACTTC.

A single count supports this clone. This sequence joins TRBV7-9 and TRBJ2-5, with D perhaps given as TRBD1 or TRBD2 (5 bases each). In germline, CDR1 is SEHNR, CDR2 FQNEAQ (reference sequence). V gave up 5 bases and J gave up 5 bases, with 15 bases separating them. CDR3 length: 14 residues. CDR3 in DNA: TGTGCCAGCAGCATGGGGGTGGGATGGGAGACCCAGTACTTC. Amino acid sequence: CASSMGVGWETQYF.

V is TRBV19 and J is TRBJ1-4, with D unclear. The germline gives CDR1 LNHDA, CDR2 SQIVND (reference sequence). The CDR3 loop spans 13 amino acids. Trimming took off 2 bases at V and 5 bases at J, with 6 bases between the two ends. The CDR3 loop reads CASSIWQNEKLFF. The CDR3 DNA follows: TGTGCCAGTAGTATATGGCAGAATGAAAAACTGTTTTTT.

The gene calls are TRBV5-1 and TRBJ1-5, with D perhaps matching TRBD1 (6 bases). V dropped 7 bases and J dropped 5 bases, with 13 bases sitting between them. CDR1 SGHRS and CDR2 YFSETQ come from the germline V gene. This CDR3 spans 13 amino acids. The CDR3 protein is CASAQGPDQPQHF. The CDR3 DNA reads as TGCGCCAGCGCCCAGGGGCCCGATCAGCCCCAGCATTTT.

The CDR3 region is CARTGLGSYNEQFF. The CDR3 region has the DNA TGCGCCAGAACGGGGTTAGGCTCCTACAATGAGCAGTTCTTC. The V and J genes are TRBV5-1 and TRBJ2-1; TRBD2 might be the D (5 bases). The CDR3 length is 14 residues. Between the trimmed V and J ends, which lost 8 bases and 0 bases, there was a span of 12 bases. Per the germline V gene, CDR1 is SGHRS and CDR2 is YFSETQ. The full variable domain, rest sourced from reference TRBV5-1 and TRBJ2-1, is KAGVTQTPRYLIKTRGQQVTLSCSPISGHRSVSWYQQTPGQGLQFLFEYFSETQRNKGNFPGRFSGRQFSNSRSEMNVSTLELGDSALYLCARTGLGSYNEQFFGPGTRLTVL.

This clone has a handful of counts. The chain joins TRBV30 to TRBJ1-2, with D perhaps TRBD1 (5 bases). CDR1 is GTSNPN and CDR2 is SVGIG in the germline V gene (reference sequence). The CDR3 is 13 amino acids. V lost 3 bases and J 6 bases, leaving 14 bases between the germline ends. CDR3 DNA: TGTGCCTGGAGCGCAGGGTTGAGGGATGGCTACACCTTC. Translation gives CAWSAGLRDGYTF.

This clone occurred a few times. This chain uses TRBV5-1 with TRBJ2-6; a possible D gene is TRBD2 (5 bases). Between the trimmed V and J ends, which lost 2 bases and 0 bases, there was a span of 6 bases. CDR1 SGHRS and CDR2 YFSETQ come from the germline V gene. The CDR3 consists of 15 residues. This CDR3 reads CASSFRDSGANVLTF. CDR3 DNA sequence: TGCGCCAGCAGCTTCCGGGACTCTGGGGCCAACGTCCTGACTTTC.

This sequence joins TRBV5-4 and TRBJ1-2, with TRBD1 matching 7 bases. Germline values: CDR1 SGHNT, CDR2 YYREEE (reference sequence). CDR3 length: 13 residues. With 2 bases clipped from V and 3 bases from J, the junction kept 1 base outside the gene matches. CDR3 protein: CASSFGQDYGYTF. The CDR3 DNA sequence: TGTGCCAGCAGCTTTGGACAGGACTATGGCTACACCTTC.

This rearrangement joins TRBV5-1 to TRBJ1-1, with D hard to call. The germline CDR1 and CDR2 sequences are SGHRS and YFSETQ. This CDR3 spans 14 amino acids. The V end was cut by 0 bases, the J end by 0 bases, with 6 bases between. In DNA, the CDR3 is TGCGCCAGCAGCTTGGCAGCTTTGAACACTGAAGCTTTCTTT. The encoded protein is CASSLAALNTEAFF.

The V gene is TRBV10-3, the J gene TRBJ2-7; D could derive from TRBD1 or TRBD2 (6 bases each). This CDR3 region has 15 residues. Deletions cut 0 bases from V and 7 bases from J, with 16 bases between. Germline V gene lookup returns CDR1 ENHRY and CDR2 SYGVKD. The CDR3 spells CAISESGDGGREQYF. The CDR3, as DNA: TGTGCCATCAGTGAGTCTGGGGACGGGGGCCGGGAGCAGTACTTC.

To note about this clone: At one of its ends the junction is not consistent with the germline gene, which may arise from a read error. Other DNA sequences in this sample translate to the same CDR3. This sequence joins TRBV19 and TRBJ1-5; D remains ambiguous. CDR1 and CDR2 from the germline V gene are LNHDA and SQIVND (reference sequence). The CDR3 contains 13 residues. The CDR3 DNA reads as TGCGCCAGTAGTCCCACTAGCAATCAGCCCCAGCATTTT. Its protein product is CASSPTSNQPQHF.

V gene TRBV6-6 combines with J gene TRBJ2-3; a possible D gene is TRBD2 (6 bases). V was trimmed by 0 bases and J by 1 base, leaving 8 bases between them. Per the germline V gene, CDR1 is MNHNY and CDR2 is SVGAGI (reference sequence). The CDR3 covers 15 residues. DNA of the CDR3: TGTGCCAGCAGTTACTCCGCTAGCGGCACAGATACGCAGTATTTT. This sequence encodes CASSYSASGTDTQYF.

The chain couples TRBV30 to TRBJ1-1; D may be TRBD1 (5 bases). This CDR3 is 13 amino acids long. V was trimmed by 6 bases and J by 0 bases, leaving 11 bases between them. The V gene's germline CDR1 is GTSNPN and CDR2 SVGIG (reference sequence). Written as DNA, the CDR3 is TGTGCCTGTAAACGGGGGATGAACACTGAAGCTTTCTTT. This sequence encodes CACKRGMNTEAFF.

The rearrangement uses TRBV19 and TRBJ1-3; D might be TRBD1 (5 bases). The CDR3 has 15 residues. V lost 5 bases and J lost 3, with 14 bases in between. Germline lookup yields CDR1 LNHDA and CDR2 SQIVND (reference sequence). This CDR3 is CASSRTGTDGNTIYF. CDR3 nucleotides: TGTGCCAGTAGTCGAACCGGGACGGATGGAAACACCATATATTTT.

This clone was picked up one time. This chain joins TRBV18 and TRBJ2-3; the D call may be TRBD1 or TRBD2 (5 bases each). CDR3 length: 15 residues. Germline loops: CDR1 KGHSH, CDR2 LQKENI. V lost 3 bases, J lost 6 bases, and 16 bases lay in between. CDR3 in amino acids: CASSPSATGADTQYF. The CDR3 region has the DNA TGTGCCAGCTCACCTTCTGCGACCGGGGCGGATACGCAGTATTTT.

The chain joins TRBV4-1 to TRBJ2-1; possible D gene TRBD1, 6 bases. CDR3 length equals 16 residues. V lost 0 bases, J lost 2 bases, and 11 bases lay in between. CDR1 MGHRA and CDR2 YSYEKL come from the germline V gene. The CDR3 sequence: CASSQDRTGPYNEQFF. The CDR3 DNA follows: TGCGCCAGCAGCCAAGATAGAACAGGGCCCTACAATGAGCAGTTCTTC.

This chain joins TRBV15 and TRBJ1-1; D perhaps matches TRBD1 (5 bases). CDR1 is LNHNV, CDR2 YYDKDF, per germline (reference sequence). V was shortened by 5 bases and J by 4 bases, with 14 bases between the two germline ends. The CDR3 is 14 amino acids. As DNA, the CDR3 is TGTGCCACCAGCGTCCGGTCCGGGGGCACTGAAGCTTTCTTT. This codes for CATSVRSGGTEAFF.

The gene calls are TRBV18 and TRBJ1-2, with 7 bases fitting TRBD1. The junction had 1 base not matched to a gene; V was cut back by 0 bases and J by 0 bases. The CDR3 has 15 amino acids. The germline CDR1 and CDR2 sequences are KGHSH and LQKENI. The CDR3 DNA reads TGTGCCAGCTCACCACCGACAGGGACTAACTATGGCTACACCTTC. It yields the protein CASSPPTGTNYGYTF.